The 28 T cell receptor beta chains reported below all come from one sample, sequenced in a study of blood T cell repertoires in COVID-19. The method was immunoSEQ multiplex PCR; TCRdb's version includes in-frame clones alone and lacks a portion of them. The table shows around 12,000 clones, with about 88% occurring only once. Specimen: peripheral blood. The source of these receptors is a human donor in a cohort sampled during active COVID-19.

This clone has just one count. J is TRBJ1-5 and V is TRBV6-5; 7 bases map to TRBD1. The junction had 6 bases not matched to a gene; V was cut back by 2 bases and J by 2 bases. Per germline, CDR1 MNHEY and CDR2 SVGAGI. The CDR3 has 16 amino acids. In DNA, the CDR3 is TGTGCCAGCAGTTACGAATACAGGGGCGGCAATCAGCCCCAGCATTTT. It codes for CASSYEYRGGNQPQHF.

The chain employs TRBV7-2 and TRBJ1-2; D unclear. The ends were cut back, 2 bases at V and 6 bases at J, with 10 bases in the middle. The germline CDR1 and CDR2 sequences are SGHTA and FQGNSA. The CDR3 is made up of 13 amino acids. The CDR3 bases are TGTGCCAGCAGCTTAAAGGCAGGCCATGGCTACACCTTC. Protein: CASSLKAGHGYTF.

The chain employs TRBV6-5 and TRBJ1-2; TRBD1 agrees at 12 bases. The CDR3 length is 15 residues. Trimming took 6 bases from V and 4 from J; bases not matched to a gene: 6. CDR1 is MNHEY and CDR2 is SVGAGI in the germline V gene. CDR3: CASRNLGQGAYGYTF. The CDR3 DNA is TGTGCCAGCAGAAACCTGGGACAGGGGGCCTATGGCTACACCTTC.

The CDR3 nucleotides are TGTGCCTGGAGTGTGCCTAACAATGAGCAGTTCTTC. Protein product: CAWSVPNNEQFF. The chain couples TRBV30 to TRBJ2-1; D gene unclear. V was shortened by 0 bases and J by 5 bases, with 5 bases between the two germline ends. There are 12 residues in the CDR3. The germline V gene encodes CDR1 GTSNPN and CDR2 SVGIG (reference sequence). Filled out from reference TRBV30 and TRBJ2-1, the complete variable domain reads SQTIHQWPATLVQPVGSPLSLECTVEGTSNPNLYWYRQAAGRGLQLLFYSVGIGQISSEVPQNLSASRPQDRQFILSSKKLLLSDSGFYLCAWSVPNNEQFFGPGTRLTVL.

The chain couples TRBV7-9 to TRBJ2-7, with D perhaps TRBD1 (6 bases). The germline V gene encodes CDR1 SEHNR and CDR2 FQNEAQ (reference sequence). V dropped 5 bases and J dropped 5 bases, with 16 bases sitting between them. The CDR3 spans 14 residues. The CDR3 loop is CASSEGTKRHEQYF. In DNA, the CDR3 is TGTGCCAGCAGCGAAGGGACAAAACGCCACGAGCAGTACTTC.

The chain carries TRBV7-9 and TRBJ1-1; 10 nucleotides match TRBD1. CDR3 length: 15 residues. The J segment lost 7 bases and the V segment lost 3 bases, leaving 8 bases of the junction unmatched. Germline CDR1 and CDR2: SEHNR and FQNEAQ (reference sequence). CDR3 coding DNA: TGTGCCAGCAGCTTTTTAGGGACAGGGGTAGATGAAGCTTTCTTT. Protein sequence: CASSFLGTGVDEAFF. Full variable domain (outside the CDR3, taken from reference TRBV7-9 and TRBJ1-1): DTGVSQNPRHKITKRGQNVTFRCDPISEHNRLYWYRQTLGQGPEFLTYFQNEAQLEKSRLLSDRFSAERPKGSFSTLEIQRTEQGDSAMYLCASSFLGTGVDEAFFGQGTRLTVV.

The chain combines TRBV6-5 with TRBJ1-5; D is perhaps TRBD1 (6 bases). V shed 5 bases and J shed 6 bases, with 17 bases lying between them. The germline gives CDR1 MNHEY, CDR2 SVGAGI. This CDR3 has 15 residues. The CDR3 region has the DNA TGTGCCAGCAGTCCGACACCTACGACAGGTCAGCCCCAGCATTTT. Translated: CASSPTPTTGQPQHF.

The rearrangement uses TRBV10-2 and TRBJ1-6, with D uncertain. The V gene's germline CDR1 is WSHSY and CDR2 SAAADI. The CDR3 has 12 residues. Trimming removed 3 bases from V and 9 bases from J, with 6 bases in between. The CDR3 is CASSEPGSPLHF. CDR3 DNA sequence: TGCGCCAGCAGTGAACCGGGTTCACCCCTCCACTTT.

The table lists this clone with a count of one. V and J are TRBV6-5 and TRBJ1-5; D is uncertain. This CDR3 region has 11 residues. Trimming took off 5 bases at V and 5 bases at J, with 4 bases between the two ends. Germline CDR1 reads MNHEY; CDR2 reads SVGAGI. CDR3 sequence: CASSQYQPQHF. CDR3 bases: TGTGCCAGCAGTCAGTATCAGCCCCAGCATTTT.

The chain couples TRBV11-2 to TRBJ1-4; D is unresolved. CDR1 SGHAT and CDR2 FQNNGV come from the germline V gene. This CDR3 has 14 residues. Trimming removed 5 bases at V and 7 bases at J, with 14 bases between. CDR3 coding DNA: TGTGCCAGCAGCCCCGCCGGGGTGAGTGAAAAACTGTTTTTT. Protein: CASSPAGVSEKLFF.

The rearrangement links TRBV13 to TRBJ1-4, with 8 bases lining up with TRBD1. The germline CDR1 and CDR2 sequences are PRHDT and FYEKMQ (reference sequence). V lost 5 bases to trimming and J lost 5 bases; unmatched junction nucleotides: 4. The CDR3 length is 14 residues. Here the CDR3 reads CASSQGARNEKLFF. In DNA form, the CDR3 reads TGTGCCAGCAGCCAGGGGGCGAGGAATGAAAAACTGTTTTTT.

The chain employs TRBV9 and TRBJ2-7; the match to TRBD2 covers 8 bases. This CDR3 is built from 14 residues. With 4 bases clipped from V and 3 bases from J, the junction kept 6 bases outside the gene matches. Germline assignment: CDR1 SGDLS and CDR2 YYNGEE. CDR3 sequence: CASSPRGTSYEQYF. CDR3 nucleotides: TGTGCCAGCAGCCCACGGGGGACTAGCTACGAGCAGTACTTC.

This clone has just a few counts. The gene calls are TRBV9 and TRBJ2-7, with D unclear. Germline CDR1 reads SGDLS; CDR2 reads YYNGEE. V was clipped by 4 bases and J by 0 bases, with 11 bases between them. This CDR3 spans 14 amino acids. CDR3 bases: TGTGCCAGCAGCCCCCGACTTAACTCCTACGAGCAGTACTTC. Translation gives CASSPRLNSYEQYF.

The chain joins TRBV30 to TRBJ1-2; D uncertain. This CDR3 has 16 amino acids. Trimming cost V 1 base and J 7 bases, with 22 bases left between them. The germline CDR1 and CDR2 sequences are GTSNPN and SVGIG (reference sequence). The CDR3 protein is CAWSATGRAFWSGYTF. CDR3 DNA sequence: TGTGCCTGGAGTGCCACCGGGAGGGCCTTCTGGAGTGGCTACACCTTC.

The rearrangement joins TRBV30 to TRBJ1-2, with D possibly being TRBD1 (5 bases). The CDR3 has 14 residues. In germline, CDR1 is GTSNPN, CDR2 SVGIG (reference sequence). CDR3 protein: CGGPAQTAPYGYTF. CDR3 DNA: TGTGGAGGTCCGGCCCAGACAGCGCCCTATGGCTACACCTTC. Complete variable domain (other parts from reference TRBV30 and TRBJ1-2): SQTIHQWPATLVQPVGSPLSLECTVEGTSNPNLYWYRQAAGRGLQLLFYSVGIGQISSEVPQNLSASRPQDRQFILSSKKLLLSDSGFYLCGGPAQTAPYGYTFGSGTRLTVV.

This clone was picked up one time. The chain links TRBV20-1 to TRBJ2-7, with TRBD2 identical over 8 bases. The CDR3 totals 11 residues. Germline CDR1 and CDR2: DFQATT and SNEGSKA (reference sequence). The J segment lost 6 bases and the V segment lost 6 bases, leaving 4 bases of the junction unmatched. CDR3 residues: CSAQTSGEQYF. The CDR3 nucleotides are TGCAGTGCCCAAACTAGCGGCGAGCAGTACTTC.

The rearrangement links TRBV5-1 to TRBJ2-4, with 7 bases that match TRBD2. V lost 2 bases, J lost 4 bases, and 0 bases stayed unmatched. Germline assignment: CDR1 SGHRS and CDR2 YFSETQ. The CDR3 runs 13 residues. The CDR3, as DNA: TGCGCCAGCAGCTTCGGGGGGAAAAACATTCAGTACTTC. Translated, it gives CASSFGGKNIQYF. Combining the CDR3 with reference TRBV5-1 and TRBJ2-4 gives the whole variable domain KAGVTQTPRYLIKTRGQQVTLSCSPISGHRSVSWYQQTPGQGLQFLFEYFSETQRNKGNFPGRFSGRQFSNSRSEMNVSTLELGDSALYLCASSFGGKNIQYFGAGTRLSVL.

CDR3 amino acids: CASSASGGQQETQYF. The DNA of the CDR3 is TGTGCCAGTAGTGCCTCGGGGGGGCAACAAGAGACCCAGTACTTC. The chain recombines TRBV19 with TRBJ2-5, with 8 bases lining up with TRBD2. The V gene end was trimmed by 5 bases and the J gene end by 2 bases; junction bases not matched to a gene: 7. The length of the CDR3 is 15 residues. Germline assignment: CDR1 LNHDA and CDR2 SQIVND (reference sequence).

This clone has only a few counts. The chain is built from TRBV7-8 and TRBJ2-5, with TRBD2 identical over 8 bases. This CDR3 comprises 15 residues. Germline trimming cut 6 bases from V and 1 base from J; bases unmatched to any gene: 7. CDR1 is SGHVS and CDR2 is FQNEAQ in the germline V gene. The CDR3 region has the DNA TGTGCCAGCAGGCAAGGGAGCGGGGGCCAAGAGACCCAGTACTTC. Translating it yields CASRQGSGGQETQYF.

The chain couples TRBV19 to TRBJ2-5; tentatively, D is TRBD2 (5 bases). CDR1 LNHDA and CDR2 SQIVND come from the germline V gene (reference sequence). There are 13 residues in the CDR3. Trimming took off 6 bases at V and 6 bases at J, with 14 bases between the two ends. The CDR3 sequence is CASSYGAEKTQYF. CDR3 bases: TGTGCCAGTAGCTACGGAGCGGAGAAGACCCAGTACTTC.

V is TRBV9 and J is TRBJ2-1; 8 bases fit TRBD2. From germline, CDR1 is SGDLS and CDR2 YYNGEE. CDR3 length: 16 amino acids. V lost 0 bases to trimming and J lost 4 bases; unmatched junction nucleotides: 6. The CDR3 spells CASSVEASGLYNEQFF. The CDR3 DNA reads TGTGCCAGCAGCGTAGAGGCTAGCGGGTTATACAATGAGCAGTTCTTC.

The CDR3 sequence: CASSNANGGIRGTQYF. CDR3 sequence (DNA): TGTGCCAGCAGCAACGCGAATGGGGGGATTCGGGGTACGCAGTATTTT. This sequence joins TRBV21-1 and TRBJ2-3; TRBD2, the table's D call, was not compared with the DNA. TRBV21-1 is given as a pseudogene. This CDR3 spans 16 amino acids.

The chain joins TRBV6-1 to TRBJ1-1; TRBD1 is a possible D gene (5 bases). Trimming cost V 0 bases and J 6 bases, with 11 bases left between them. The CDR3 extends over 14 amino acids. Germline V gene data show CDR1 as MNHNS and CDR2 as SASEGT. The CDR3 nucleotides are TGTGCCAGCAGTGAAGCGCTGCAGGGCCCTGAAGCTTTCTTT. Translation gives CASSEALQGPEAFF.

The gene calls are TRBV4-1 and TRBJ1-1, with D perhaps matching TRBD1 (6 bases). Germline-derived CDR1 and CDR2 are MGHRA and YSYEKL. The CDR3 covers 15 residues. The ends were cut back, 5 bases at V and 4 bases at J, with 17 bases in the middle. The CDR3 DNA is TGCGCCAGCAGCTCAAGGCCAGGGGATGGCACTGAAGCTTTCTTT. Protein product: CASSSRPGDGTEAFF.

The V call is TRBV4-3, the J call TRBJ1-2; D uncertain. Trimming stripped 3 bases from V and 5 bases from J, with 13 bases between. The germline V gene has CDR1 LGHNA and CDR2 YSLEER. The CDR3 is 14 amino acids. The chain's CDR3 is CASSHSRTDYGYTF. In nucleotides, the CDR3 is TGCGCCAGCAGCCATTCCCGGACTGATTATGGCTACACCTTC.

The chain joins TRBV5-6 to TRBJ1-2; D gene uncertain. Trimming removed 0 bases at V and 0 bases at J, with 6 bases between. Germline CDR1 and CDR2: SGHDT and YYEEEE. The CDR3 length is 14 residues. CDR3 sequence (DNA): TGTGCCAGCAGCTTGGCCGGGGCTAACTATGGCTACACCTTC. It is translated as CASSLAGANYGYTF.

The V and J genes are TRBV6-5 and TRBJ2-7; 7 nucleotides line up with TRBD1. Germline trimming cut 8 bases from V and 4 bases from J; bases unmatched to any gene: 11. The CDR3 extends over 14 amino acids. Germline lookup yields CDR1 MNHEY and CDR2 SVGAGI. The CDR3 DNA sequence: TGTGCCAGCTGGGAGAGACAGGGACGATACGAGCAGTACTTC. Its protein is CASWERQGRYEQYF.

The chain couples TRBV6-5 to TRBJ2-4, with a tentative D call TRBD2 (6 bases). Trimming cost V 0 bases and J 6 bases, with 12 bases left between them. This CDR3 spans 15 amino acids. CDR1 and CDR2 from the germline V gene are MNHEY and SVGAGI. The CDR3 here is CASSYSGGSGNIQYF. CDR3 sequence (DNA): TGTGCCAGCAGTTACTCGGGGGGTTCGGGAAACATTCAGTACTTC.